These 5 T cell receptor beta chains came from one sample sequenced in a study of tissue T cells after allogeneic stem cell transplantation (dated by TCRdb to between 2021 and 2022). Library preparation employed the immunoSEQ multiplex PCR assay. The table was pulled from immuneACCESS by TCRdb, which kept in-frame rearrangements only. Such tables lose some clones; where checked, under half of the loss comes from unresolved V genes, and the rest has no known cause. Across this sample there are over 3,000 clones, with approximately 71% seen only once. The ten largest make up 20% to 25% of the sample. Read against the paper, the sample's time point label means: human tissue collected at research (rapid) autopsy. Seven adult allo-HCT recipients with steroid-refractory GVHD were prospectively enrolled in a research-autopsy study over a roughly three-year period. The sample was small intestine tissue, taken at autopsy. These receptors came from a male patient at least 60 years old with steroid-refractory graft-versus-host disease after an allogeneic stem cell transplant. In transplant recipients, some T cells may be of donor rather than host origin.

J is TRBJ2-7 and V is TRBV5-1, with a possible D match to TRBD1 (6 bases). The CDR3 runs 14 residues. Between the trimmed V and J ends, which lost 2 bases and 3 bases, there was a span of 12 bases. Germline loops: CDR1 SGHRS, CDR2 YFSETQ. CDR3 in DNA: TGCGCCAGCAGCTTTGGCCTGGACAGCTACGAGCAGTACTTC. Translated: CASSFGLDSYEQYF.

The gene calls are TRBV4-2 and TRBJ1-4, with D uncertain. The V gene lost 2 bases and the J gene lost 4 bases, with 23 bases spanning the gap. This CDR3 contains 19 residues. Per germline, CDR1 LGHNA and CDR2 YNFKEQ. The CDR3 nucleotides are TGTGCCAGCAGCCAACCGGGCCAATTTCTGGGCGGTCTTAATGAAAAACTGTTTTTT. Its translation is CASSQPGQFLGGLNEKLFF.

The rearrangement links TRBV18 to TRBJ1-1; D perhaps matches TRBD1 (6 bases). Per germline, CDR1 KGHSH and CDR2 LQKENI. Trimming removed 5 bases from V and 9 bases from J, with 16 bases in between. CDR3 length: 13 amino acids. The CDR3 nucleotides read TGTGCCAGCTCAGCCGGACAGCGGTCTAAAGCTTTCTTT. This sequence encodes CASSAGQRSKAFF.

The genes are TRBV4-1 and TRBJ2-5; D unresolved. This CDR3 has 13 amino acids. CDR1 and CDR2 (germline): MGHRA, YSYEKL. V lost 1 base to trimming and J lost 3 bases, with 6 bases between them. CDR3 loop: CASSQAVEETQYF. The CDR3, as DNA: TGCGCCAGCAGCCAAGCGGTTGAAGAGACCCAGTACTTC.

J is TRBJ1-1 and V is TRBV7-3; D remains unclear. The CDR3 length is 13 residues. V lost 5 bases and J 8 bases, leaving 15 bases between the germline ends. Germline V gene lookup returns CDR1 SGHTA and CDR2 FQGTGA. The CDR3 sequence: CASSPNEGMEAFF. CDR3 DNA sequence: TGTGCCAGCAGCCCAAACGAGGGTATGGAAGCTTTCTTT.